This T cell receptor beta chain was retrieved from a study of Ad26.COV2.S vaccination and SARS-CoV-2 variants. Overall study: Donor participated within the Ad26.COV2.S arm of the COV1001 trial. Doses of Ad26.COV2.S were injected into muscle once or twice, 56 days apart.

Generated by immunoSEQ multiplex PCR, the TCRdb table keeps only in-frame clones and is missing some. The top ten clones hold 9.5% to 12% of a sample with 200,000 to 250,000 clones, 85% to 90% of them seen once. Study-level results: Relative to placebo recipients, vaccine recipients exhibited elevated spike-specific TCR breadth.

This CDR3 is built from 16 residues. From germline, CDR1 is SEHNR and CDR2 FQNEAQ (reference sequence). Trimming cost V 3 bases and J 2 bases, with 15 bases left between them. Worth noting for this clone: Its antigen is currently unknown.

Treatment: roughly 19 received Ad26.COV2.S at low or high dose, single or two shots; five or six received placebo; per-sample allocation not given. Material that was analyzed had been drawn on day 63 after the first vaccine or placebo injection. An Ad26 vector that expressed Wuhan-strain SARS-CoV-2 spike constituted the vaccine. The material was peripheral blood, obtained in a trial of Ad26.COV2.S vaccine versus placebo. The rearrangement uses TRBV7-9 and TRBJ2-3; D is possibly TRBD1 (6 bases). This receptor was taken from a person between 18 and 65 years old who received the Ad26.COV2.S COVID-19 vaccine or a placebo. CDR3 sequence (DNA): TGTGCCAGCAGCTTCTCCTCGGGACAACTCACAGATACGCAGTATTTT. As protein: CASSFSSGQLTDTQYF.